This is a list of T cell receptor beta chains from one sample in a study of CD8 T cells in ankylosing spondylitis. Using its own MiXCR run on the 5' RACE reads, TCRdb lists one record per CDR3 protein. The sample lists some 800,000 distinct CDR3 sequences; 12% were seen once. Material for sequencing was blood, either unsorted or a sorted T cell fraction (not recorded which). The receptors stem from a male donor with ankylosing spondylitis. Both conserved end residues are part of each CDR3. The order of the fields is V gene, J gene, CDR3 length, CDR3 protein.

TRBV20-1,TRBJ2-5,16,CSAWDRGSLPGETQYF
TRBV2,TRBJ2-7,15,CASSRYRWTEEEQYF
TRBV18,TRBJ1-5,15,CASSLRAAREQPQHF
TRBV12-3/TRBV12-4,TRBJ1-2,13,CASSPDSYYGYTF
TRBV20-1,TRBJ2-1,14,CSTYTSGRGNEQFF
TRBV5-1,TRBJ1-5,14,CASSPGGGNQPQHF
TRBV20-1,TRBJ1-6,15,CSATPGTGENSPLHF
TRBV29-1,TRBJ1-2,13,CSVTTGVDYGYTF
TRBV4-3,TRBJ1-6,14,CASSRGTYNSPLHF
TRBV12-3/TRBV12-4,TRBJ2-5,13,CASALRPLWAQYF
TRBV5-1,TRBJ2-3,15,CASSWGAGITDTQYF
TRBV29-1,TRBJ2-1,18,CSVGGLAGGGFLINEQFF
TRBV15,TRBJ2-5,15,CATSGIQGIRETQYF
TRBV12-3/TRBV12-4,TRBJ1-5,13,CASSLESSQPQHF
TRBV4-3,TRBJ2-2,17,CASSQEKDFLNTGELFF
TRBV5-1,TRBJ2-3,15,CASSYDRARTDTQYF
TRBV11-2,TRBJ1-5,15,CASSEDYYSNQPQHF
TRBV29-1,TRBJ1-4,14,CSVGWGQGGEKLFF
TRBV5-1,TRBJ2-6,15,CASSIERTGANVLTF
TRBV24-1,TRBJ2-2,12,CATTSGTGELFF
TRBV29-1,TRBJ1-5,13,CSVGDNSNQPQHF
TRBV28,TRBJ2-3,14,CASSTIVGTDTQYF
TRBV20-1,TRBJ2-1,12,CSARDTYNEQFF
TRBV5-5,TRBJ1-5,11,CASGIDQPQHF
TRBV12-3/TRBV12-4,TRBJ1-1,15,CASSAWTGMNTEAFF
TRBV7-9,TRBJ2-3,13,CASSIQGLDTQYF
TRBV4-2,TRBJ1-2,17,CASSPPGAGPGNYGYTF
TRBV20-1,TRBJ2-7,14,CSARGLAGGVEQYF
TRBV7-2,TRBJ2-7,16,CASSEGTSAYSAEQYF
TRBV29-1,TRBJ1-2,14,CSVRPGGGGYGYTF
TRBV28,TRBJ1-2,14,CASRLSPALYGYTF
TRBV29-1,TRBJ1-2,11,CSVEQGFSYTF
TRBV7-9,TRBJ2-1,16,CASSGQGRGFLGEQFF
TRBV7-2,TRBJ2-1,14,CASSLIASGNEQFF
TRBV4-3,TRBJ2-5,15,CASSQALTGGETQYF
TRBV15,TRBJ2-1,15,CATSKRTGVFDEQFF
TRBV7-2,TRBJ2-5,14,CASSHGTGGKTQYF
TRBV12-3/TRBV12-4,TRBJ2-7,12,CASSLGLLGQYF
TRBV3-1,TRBJ1-2,12,CASSQTEIGYTF
TRBV29-1,TRBJ1-2,14,CSVEGAVANYGYTF